This T cell receptor beta chain appears in the sequencing data of a study of OX40 agonist ivuxolimab in advanced cancers. Looked up from germline, CDR1 is KGHSH and CDR2 is LQKENI. Trimming pared 2 bases from V and 1 base from J, leaving 13 bases between. The CDR3 spans 16 residues. The method was immunoSEQ multiplex PCR; TCRdb's version includes in-frame clones alone and lacks a portion of them. The data contain more than 25,000 clones, approximately 83% of them singletons. The chain employs TRBV18 and TRBJ2-3, with D perhaps matching TRBD2 (6 bases). The starting material was CD4+ or CD8+ T cells sorted from blood, obtained in a trial of the OX40 agonist ivuxolimab. This receptor was obtained from an adult with an advanced solid tumor such as melanoma, head and neck, liver or kidney cancer. The CDR3 region has the DNA TGTGCCAGCTCACCAACCCGGGGGACTCGCACAGATACGCAGTATTTT. Protein product: CASSPTRGTRTDTQYF.